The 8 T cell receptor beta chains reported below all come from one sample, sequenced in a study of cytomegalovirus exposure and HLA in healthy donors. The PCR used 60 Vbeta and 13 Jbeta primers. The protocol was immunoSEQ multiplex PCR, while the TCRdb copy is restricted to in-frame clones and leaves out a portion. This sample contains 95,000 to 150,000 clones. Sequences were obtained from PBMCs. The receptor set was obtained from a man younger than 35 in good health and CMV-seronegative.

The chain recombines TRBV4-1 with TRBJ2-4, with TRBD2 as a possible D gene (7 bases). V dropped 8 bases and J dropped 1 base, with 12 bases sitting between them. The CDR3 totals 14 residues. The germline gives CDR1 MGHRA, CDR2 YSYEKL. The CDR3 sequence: CASRGGDAKNIQYF. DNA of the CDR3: TGCGCCAGCCGAGGGGGGGATGCCAAAAACATTCAGTACTTC.

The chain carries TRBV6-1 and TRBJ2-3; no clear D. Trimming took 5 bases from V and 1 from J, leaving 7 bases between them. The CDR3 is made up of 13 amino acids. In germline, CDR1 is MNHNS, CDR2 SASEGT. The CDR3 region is CASSSPGTDTQYF. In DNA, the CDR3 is TGTGCCAGCAGTAGCCCGGGCACAGATACGCAGTATTTT.

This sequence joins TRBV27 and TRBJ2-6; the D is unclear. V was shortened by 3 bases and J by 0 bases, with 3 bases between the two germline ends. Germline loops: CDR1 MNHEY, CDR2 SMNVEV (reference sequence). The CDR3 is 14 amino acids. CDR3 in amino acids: CASSLYSGANVLTF. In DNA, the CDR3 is TGTGCCAGCAGTTTGTACTCTGGGGCCAACGTCCTGACTTTC.

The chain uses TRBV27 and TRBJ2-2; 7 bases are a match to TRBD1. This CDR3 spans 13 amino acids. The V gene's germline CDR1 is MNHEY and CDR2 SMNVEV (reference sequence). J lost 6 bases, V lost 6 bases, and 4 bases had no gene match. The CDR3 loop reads CASRYQGAGELFF. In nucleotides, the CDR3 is TGTGCCAGCAGATATCAGGGGGCCGGGGAGCTGTTTTTT.

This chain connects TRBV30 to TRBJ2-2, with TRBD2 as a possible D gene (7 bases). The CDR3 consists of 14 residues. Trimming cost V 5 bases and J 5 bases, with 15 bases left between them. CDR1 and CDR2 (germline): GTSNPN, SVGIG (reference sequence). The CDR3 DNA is TGTGCCTGGGCCCGGGGGGCTCAGACCGGGGAGCTGTTTTTT. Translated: CAWARGAQTGELFF.

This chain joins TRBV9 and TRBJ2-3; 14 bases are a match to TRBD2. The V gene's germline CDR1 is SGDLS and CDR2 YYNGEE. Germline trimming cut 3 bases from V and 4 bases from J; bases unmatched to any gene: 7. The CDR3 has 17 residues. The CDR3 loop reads CASSARLAGGLADTQYF. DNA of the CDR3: TGTGCCAGCAGCGCCCGACTAGCGGGAGGGCTCGCAGATACGCAGTATTTT.

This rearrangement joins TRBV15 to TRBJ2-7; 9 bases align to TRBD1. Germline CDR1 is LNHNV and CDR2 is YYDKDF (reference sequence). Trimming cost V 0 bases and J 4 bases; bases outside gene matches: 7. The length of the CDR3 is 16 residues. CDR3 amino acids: CATSRELTGGMYEQYF. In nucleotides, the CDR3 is TGTGCCACCAGCAGAGAACTGACAGGGGGTATGTACGAGCAGTACTTC. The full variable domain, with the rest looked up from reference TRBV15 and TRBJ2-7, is DAMVIQNPRYQVTQFGKPVTLSCSQTLNHNVMYWYQQKSSQAPKLLFHYYDKDFNNEADTPDNFQSRRPNTSFCFLDIRSPGLGDTAMYLCATSRELTGGMYEQYFGPGTRLTVT.

The DNA of the CDR3 is TGCAGTGCTAGAGAGGACTATCAGAAGTATTTT. It is translated as CSAREDYQKYF. This chain connects TRBV20-1 to TRBJ2-3; D may be TRBD2 (6 bases). Germline V gene lookup returns CDR1 DFQATT and CDR2 SNEGSKA (reference sequence). Trimming pared 0 bases from V and 13 bases from J, leaving 11 bases between. The CDR3 length is 11 residues.